The 18 T cell receptor beta chains in this list originate from one sample, sequenced in a study of beta chain features in type 1 diabetes. Isolated RNA was reverse transcribed in full, so expressed TCRB transcripts were sequenced. Measured with immunoSEQ multiplex PCR; TCRdb has only the in-frame clones, and not every one. The repertoire holds some 220,000 clones, with roughly a tenth as singletons. Sequencing was performed on central memory CD4+ T cells from blood. The receptors were sampled from a man aged 18 to 35 in good health.

This chain uses TRBV6-5 with TRBJ2-7; TRBD1 matches 8 bases. There are 13 residues in the CDR3. In germline, CDR1 is MNHEY, CDR2 SVGAGI. Germline trimming cut 6 bases from V and 3 bases from J; bases unmatched to any gene: 4. The CDR3 region has the DNA TGTGCCAGCAGACAGGGACAGGTCTACGAGCAGTACTTC. Its protein product is CASRQGQVYEQYF.

This clone turned up a few times. The chain couples TRBV15 to TRBJ2-3; possible D gene TRBD1, 5 bases. The length of the CDR3 is 13 residues. V lost 5 bases to trimming and J lost 2 bases, with 8 bases between them. Per the germline V gene, CDR1 is LNHNV and CDR2 is YYDKDF (reference sequence). CDR3 in amino acids: CATSSGLTDTQYF. CDR3 bases: TGTGCCACCAGCTCAGGGCTCACAGATACGCAGTATTTT.

This chain links TRBV11-2 with TRBJ2-3; D perhaps matches TRBD1 (6 bases). With 5 bases removed from V and 0 bases from J, the gap between germline ends came to 18 bases. From germline, CDR1 is SGHAT and CDR2 FQNNGV. This CDR3 region has 17 residues. Here the CDR3 reads CASSQARRTASTDTQYF. CDR3 DNA: TGTGCCAGCAGCCAAGCACGGAGGACAGCTAGCACAGATACGCAGTATTTT.

The rearrangement joins TRBV30 to TRBJ1-5; a possible D gene is TRBD1 (5 bases). CDR3 length equals 15 residues. Trimming took 2 bases from V and 7 from J, leaving 18 bases between them. Germline V gene data show CDR1 as GTSNPN and CDR2 as SVGIG (reference sequence). In DNA form, the CDR3 reads TGTGCCTGGAGTCCCCGGGGGGGGGTAAGACAGCCCCAGCATTTT. Its translation is CAWSPRGGVRQPQHF.

This clone was counted a few times. The gene calls are TRBV5-4 and TRBJ2-2, with 16 bases identical to TRBD2. Germline values: CDR1 SGHNT, CDR2 YYREEE (reference sequence). This CDR3 is built from 18 residues. V lost 2 bases, J lost 6 bases, and 7 bases stayed unmatched. As DNA, the CDR3 is TGTGCCAGCAGCTTTTCCGGGACTAGCGGGAGGGCCCCCGGGGAGCTGTTTTTT. It yields the protein CASSFSGTSGRAPGELFF.

The V and J genes are TRBV4-3 and TRBJ2-7; a possible D gene is TRBD1 (5 bases). The CDR3 consists of 15 residues. The germline V gene has CDR1 LGHNA and CDR2 YSLEER. Trimming took off 2 bases at V and 3 bases at J, with 14 bases between the two ends. The CDR3 DNA sequence: TGCGCCAGCAGCCAAAGGCTGGGGCGCGTCTACGAGCAGTACTTC. Its translation: CASSQRLGRVYEQYF.

The chain links TRBV28 to TRBJ2-5; 7 positions agree with TRBD2. V shed 3 bases, J shed 1 base, and the junction held 5 bases outside the gene matches. Looked up from germline, CDR1 is MDHEN and CDR2 is SYDVKM. This CDR3 has 15 amino acids. CDR3 sequence reads: CASSFSGTTQETQYF. CDR3 sequence (DNA): TGTGCCAGCAGTTTTTCCGGGACTACCCAAGAGACCCAGTACTTC.

The chain recombines TRBV6-5 with TRBJ2-1, with D perhaps TRBD2 (6 bases). This CDR3 contains 16 residues. Germline CDR1 is MNHEY and CDR2 is SVGAGI. V was shortened by 0 bases and J by 9 bases, with 18 bases between the two germline ends. The CDR3 DNA follows: TGTGCCAGCAGTTACTCTGGCGGGAACCCGCCGGGTGAGCAGTTCTTC. Its protein product is CASSYSGGNPPGEQFF.

The gene calls are TRBV5-1 and TRBJ2-1; D call uncertain. This CDR3 region has 14 residues. The V end was cut by 2 bases, the J end by 8 bases, with 14 bases between. From germline, CDR1 is SGHRS and CDR2 YFSETQ. The CDR3 DNA reads TGCGCCAGCAGCTTCCCCGATCTTCTCCATGAGCAGTTCTTC. Its protein product is CASSFPDLLHEQFF.

The sample holds a few counts of this clone. The rearrangement joins TRBV27 to TRBJ2-2; weak D call: TRBD1 (6 bases). With 0 bases removed from V and 0 bases from J, the gap between germline ends came to 11 bases. The germline V gene has CDR1 MNHEY and CDR2 SMNVEV (reference sequence). The CDR3 length is 17 residues. For the CDR3, the DNA is TGTGCCAGCAGTTTATCCTCAGGGGCGGCGAACACCGGGGAGCTGTTTTTT. Encoded protein: CASSLSSGAANTGELFF.

The sample holds many counts of this clone. The rearrangement uses TRBV5-1 and TRBJ2-7, with 7 bases aligning to TRBD1. V trimming: 2 bases; J trimming: 3 bases; junction bases outside the gene matches: 2. This CDR3 is built from 13 residues. Germline V gene sequence: CDR1 SGHRS, CDR2 YFSETQ. CDR3 sequence reads: CASSLRGHYEQYF. DNA for the CDR3: TGCGCCAGCAGCTTAAGGGGGCACTACGAGCAGTACTTC.

This clone occurred a few times. The CDR3: CAASATSGYEQYF. The DNA of the CDR3 is TGTGCCGCGTCCGCGACTAGCGGCTACGAGCAGTACTTC. The chain uses TRBV6-1 and TRBJ2-7, with 9 bases lining up with TRBD2. The V and J ends lost 11 bases and 3 bases, in that order; junction bases with no gene match: 8. Per germline, CDR1 MNHNS and CDR2 SASEGT. The CDR3 runs to 13 residues.

The chain employs TRBV5-4 and TRBJ1-5; D remains unclear. CDR1 is SGHNT and CDR2 is YYREEE in the germline V gene (reference sequence). Trimming left V 2 bases short and J 0 bases short, with 3 bases between. The CDR3 contains 13 residues. The CDR3 loop reads CASSFDSNQPQHF. The DNA of the CDR3 is TGTGCCAGCAGCTTTGATAGCAATCAGCCCCAGCATTTT.

The chain is built from TRBV7-2 and TRBJ1-2; 7 positions agree with TRBD1. Germline V gene sequence: CDR1 SGHTA, CDR2 FQGNSA. With 5 bases clipped from V and 4 bases from J, the junction kept 13 bases outside the gene matches. This CDR3 spans 16 amino acids. The CDR3 region is CASSGRLQRTGYGYTF. The CDR3 region has the DNA TGTGCCAGCAGCGGTAGACTCCAACGGACAGGCTATGGCTACACCTTC.

This clone was seen more than once but under ten times. A single base separates this from a much larger clone, so it may be a read error. V usage is TRBV19 and J usage is TRBJ2-5; D gene ambiguous. Germline CDR1 LNHDA, CDR2 SQIVND (reference sequence). Between the trimmed V and J ends, which lost 5 bases and 5 bases, there was a span of 6 bases. The CDR3 totals 11 residues. The DNA of the CDR3 is TGTGCCAGTAGTCCCGGGGAGACCCAGTACTTC. The encoded protein is CASSPGETQYF.

This chain connects TRBV7-9 to TRBJ2-3, with a weak D call TRBD1 (6 bases). V dropped 8 bases and J dropped 1 base, with 16 bases sitting between them. The CDR3 consists of 15 residues. The germline CDR1 and CDR2 sequences are SEHNR and FQNEAQ (reference sequence). The CDR3 here is CASQSGGAGTDTQYF. DNA for the CDR3: TGTGCCAGCCAGAGTGGGGGCGCCGGCACAGATACGCAGTATTTT.

The CDR3 protein is CSLGASSTDTQYF. CDR3 nucleotide sequence: TGCAGCCTCGGGGCCTCTAGCACAGATACGCAGTATTTT. The chain joins TRBV29-1 to TRBJ2-3; D is tentatively TRBD1 or TRBD2 (5 bases each). Germline values: CDR1 SQVTM, CDR2 ANQGSEA. V was pared by 8 bases and J by 0 bases, with 12 bases between. The CDR3 spans 13 residues.

This clone was detected a few times. This chain joins TRBV14 and TRBJ2-3; TRBD1 is a possible D gene (6 bases). V was pared by 5 bases and J by 2 bases, with 17 bases between. This CDR3 is built from 16 residues. CDR1 and CDR2 (germline): SGHDN, FVKESK. In nucleotides, the CDR3 is TGTGCCAGCAGCGACCTCTGGCCAGGGGTCACAGATACGCAGTATTTT. As protein: CASSDLWPGVTDTQYF. The full variable domain, with the rest looked up from reference TRBV14 and TRBJ2-3, is EAGVTQFPSHSVIEKGQTVTLRCDPISGHDNLYWYRRVMGKEIKFLLHFVKESKQDESGMPNNRFLAERTGGTYSTLKVQPAELEDSGVYFCASSDLWPGVTDTQYFGPGTRLTVL.